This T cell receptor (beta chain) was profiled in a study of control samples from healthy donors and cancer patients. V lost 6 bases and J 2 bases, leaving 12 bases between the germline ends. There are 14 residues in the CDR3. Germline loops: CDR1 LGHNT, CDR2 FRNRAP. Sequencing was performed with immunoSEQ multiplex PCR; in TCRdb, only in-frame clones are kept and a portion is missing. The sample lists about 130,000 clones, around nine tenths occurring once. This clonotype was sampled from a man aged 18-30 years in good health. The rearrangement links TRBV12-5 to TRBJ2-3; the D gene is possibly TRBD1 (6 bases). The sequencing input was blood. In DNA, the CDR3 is TGTGCTAGTGGATCCTGGGGGCTCACAGATACGCAGTATTTT. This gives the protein CASGSWGLTDTQYF.